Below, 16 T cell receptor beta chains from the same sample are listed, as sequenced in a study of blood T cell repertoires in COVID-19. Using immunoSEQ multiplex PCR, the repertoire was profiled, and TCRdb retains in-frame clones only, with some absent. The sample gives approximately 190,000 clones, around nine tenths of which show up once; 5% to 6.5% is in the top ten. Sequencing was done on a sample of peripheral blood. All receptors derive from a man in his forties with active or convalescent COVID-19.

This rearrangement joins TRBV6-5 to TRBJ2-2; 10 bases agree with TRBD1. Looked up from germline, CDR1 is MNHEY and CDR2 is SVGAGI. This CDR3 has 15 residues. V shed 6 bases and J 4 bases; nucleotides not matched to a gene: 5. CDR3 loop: CASSRQGASTGELFF. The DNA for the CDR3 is TGTGCCAGCAGCCGACAGGGGGCCAGCACCGGGGAGCTGTTTTTT.

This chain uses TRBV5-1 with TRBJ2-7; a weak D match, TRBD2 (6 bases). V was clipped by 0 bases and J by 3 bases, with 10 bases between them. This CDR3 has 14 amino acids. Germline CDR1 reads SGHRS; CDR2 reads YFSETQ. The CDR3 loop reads CASSLVGGNYEQYF. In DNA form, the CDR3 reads TGCGCCAGCAGCTTGGTCGGCGGGAACTACGAGCAGTACTTC.

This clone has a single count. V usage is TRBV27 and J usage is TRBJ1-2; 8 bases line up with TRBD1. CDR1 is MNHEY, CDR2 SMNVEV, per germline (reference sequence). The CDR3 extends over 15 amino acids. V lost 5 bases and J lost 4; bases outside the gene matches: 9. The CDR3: CASSRQQGASYGYTF. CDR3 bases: TGTGCCAGCAGTAGACAGCAGGGGGCGAGCTATGGCTACACCTTC.

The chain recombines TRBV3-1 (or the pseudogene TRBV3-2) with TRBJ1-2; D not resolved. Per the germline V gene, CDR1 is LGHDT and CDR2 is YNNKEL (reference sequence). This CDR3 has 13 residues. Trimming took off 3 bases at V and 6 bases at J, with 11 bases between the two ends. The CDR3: CASSQREINGYTF. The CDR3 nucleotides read TGTGCCAGCAGCCAGAGGGAAATTAATGGCTACACCTTC.

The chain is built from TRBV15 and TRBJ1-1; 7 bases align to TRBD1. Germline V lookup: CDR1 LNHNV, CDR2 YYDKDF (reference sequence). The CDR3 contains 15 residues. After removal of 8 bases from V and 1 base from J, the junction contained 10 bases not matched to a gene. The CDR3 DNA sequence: TGTGCCACCTTGAGACAGGGAACTAAGAACACTGAAGCTTTCTTT. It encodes CATLRQGTKNTEAFF.

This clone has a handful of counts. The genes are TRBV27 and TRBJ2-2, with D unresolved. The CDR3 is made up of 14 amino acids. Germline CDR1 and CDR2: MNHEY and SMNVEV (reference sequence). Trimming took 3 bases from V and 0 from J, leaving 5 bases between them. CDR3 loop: CASSFLANTGELFF. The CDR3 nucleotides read TGTGCCAGCAGTTTTCTTGCGAACACCGGGGAGCTGTTTTTT.

DNA of the CDR3: TGTGCCAGCAGCCAGGGGAACAGGGTAAGCTACGAGCAGTACTTC. Encoded protein: CASSQGNRVSYEQYF. This sequence joins TRBV3-1 (or the pseudogene TRBV3-2) and TRBJ2-7, with TRBD1 as a possible D gene (6 bases). V dropped 3 bases and J dropped 3 bases, with 15 bases sitting between them. The CDR3 totals 15 residues. In germline, CDR1 is LGHDT, CDR2 YNNKEL (reference sequence).

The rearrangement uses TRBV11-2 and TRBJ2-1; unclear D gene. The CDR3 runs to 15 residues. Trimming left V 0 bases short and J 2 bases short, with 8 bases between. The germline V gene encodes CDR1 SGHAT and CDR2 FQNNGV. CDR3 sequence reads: CASSLDRQTYNEQFF. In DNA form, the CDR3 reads TGTGCCAGCAGCTTAGACAGGCAAACCTACAATGAGCAGTTCTTC.

CDR3: CATSDLGGSSNNEQFF. The CDR3 nucleotides read TGTGCCACCAGTGATCTCGGTGGGAGTAGTAACAATGAGCAGTTCTTC. The rearrangement links TRBV24-1 to TRBJ2-1; TRBD2 might be the D (5 bases). Looked up from germline, CDR1 is KGHDR and CDR2 is SFDVKD. The V end lost 3 bases, the J end lost 5 bases, and 16 bases lay between the germline ends. This CDR3 spans 16 amino acids.

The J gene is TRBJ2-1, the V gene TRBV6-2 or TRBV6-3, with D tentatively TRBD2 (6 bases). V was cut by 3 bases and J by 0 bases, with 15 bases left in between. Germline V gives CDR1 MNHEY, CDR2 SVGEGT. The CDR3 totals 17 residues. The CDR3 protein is CASSYRLALSSYNEQFF. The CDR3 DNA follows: TGTGCCAGCAGTTATCGTCTAGCGCTTAGCTCCTACAATGAGCAGTTCTTC.

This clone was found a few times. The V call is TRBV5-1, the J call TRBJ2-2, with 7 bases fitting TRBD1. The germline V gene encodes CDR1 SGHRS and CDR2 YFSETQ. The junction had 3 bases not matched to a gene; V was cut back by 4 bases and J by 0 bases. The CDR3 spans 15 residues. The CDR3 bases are TGCGCCAGCAGCGTCGGGACAGCGAACACCGGGGAGCTGTTTTTT. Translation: CASSVGTANTGELFF.

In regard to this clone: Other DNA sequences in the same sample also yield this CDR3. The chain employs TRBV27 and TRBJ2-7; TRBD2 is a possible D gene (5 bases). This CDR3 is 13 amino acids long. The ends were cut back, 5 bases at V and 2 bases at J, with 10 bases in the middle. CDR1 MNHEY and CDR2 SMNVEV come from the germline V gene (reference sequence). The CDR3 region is CASSPGLAYEQYF. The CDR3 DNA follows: TGTGCCAGCAGTCCTGGACTGGCCTACGAGCAGTACTTC.

CDR3 amino acids: CSVYIYGYTF. The CDR3 bases are TGCAGCGTTTACATCTATGGCTACACCTTC. The rearrangement joins TRBV29-1 to TRBJ1-2, with D unclear. This CDR3 is 10 amino acids long. Trimming cost V 5 bases and J 4 bases, with 5 bases left between them. CDR1 is SQVTM, CDR2 ANQGSEA, per germline.

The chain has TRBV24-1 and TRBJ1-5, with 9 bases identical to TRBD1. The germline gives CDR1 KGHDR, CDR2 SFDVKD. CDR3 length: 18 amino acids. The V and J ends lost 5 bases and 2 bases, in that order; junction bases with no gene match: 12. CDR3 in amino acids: CATSGRQGGFFGNQPQHF. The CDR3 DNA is TGTGCCACCAGTGGGCGACAGGGGGGGTTTTTTGGCAATCAGCCCCAGCATTTT.

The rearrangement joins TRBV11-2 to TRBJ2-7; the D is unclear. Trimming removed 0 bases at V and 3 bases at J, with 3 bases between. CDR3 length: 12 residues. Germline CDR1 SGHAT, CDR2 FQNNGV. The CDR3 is CASSLDRYEQYF. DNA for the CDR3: TGTGCCAGCAGCTTAGACCGCTACGAGCAGTACTTC.

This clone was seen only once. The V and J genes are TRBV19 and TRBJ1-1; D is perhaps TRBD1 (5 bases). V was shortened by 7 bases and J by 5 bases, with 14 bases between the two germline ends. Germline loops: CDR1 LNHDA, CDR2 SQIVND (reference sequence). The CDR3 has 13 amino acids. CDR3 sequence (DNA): TGTGCCAGTACCGCACCCGGGGGGACTGAAGCTTTCTTT. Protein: CASTAPGGTEAFF.